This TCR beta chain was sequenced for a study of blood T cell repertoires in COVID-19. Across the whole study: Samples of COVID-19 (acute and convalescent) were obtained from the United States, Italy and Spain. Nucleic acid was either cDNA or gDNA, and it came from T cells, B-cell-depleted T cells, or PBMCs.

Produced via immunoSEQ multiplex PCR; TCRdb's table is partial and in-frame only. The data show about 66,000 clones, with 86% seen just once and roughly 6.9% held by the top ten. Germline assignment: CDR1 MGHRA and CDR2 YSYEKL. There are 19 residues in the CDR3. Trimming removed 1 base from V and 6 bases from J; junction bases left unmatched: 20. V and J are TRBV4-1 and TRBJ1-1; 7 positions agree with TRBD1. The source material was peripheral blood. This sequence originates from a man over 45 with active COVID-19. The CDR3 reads CASSQVLTDREWDWAEAFF. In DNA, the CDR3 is TGCGCCAGCAGCCAAGTTCTTACCGACAGGGAATGGGATTGGGCTGAAGCTTTCTTT.